The 18 T cell receptor beta chains presented below share a single source sample, sequenced in a study of T cells in Graves' hyperthyroidism and ophthalmopathy. Amplified TCR beta CDR3 regions derived from RNA transcripts. The TCR CDR3 was amplified in a first-round RT-PCR using the HTBI primer set. TCRdb ran MiXCR on the multiplex PCR reads and lists one entry per CDR3 protein. The data contain 600,000 or so distinct CDR3 sequences, 14% of them singletons. The sequenced material came from blood. The receptors stem from a young woman with Graves' ophthalmopathy.

This clonotype came up once. V and J are TRBV11-1 and TRBJ2-7; D is perhaps TRBD1 (6 bases). Germline V gene lookup returns CDR1 SGHAT and CDR2 FQDESV (reference sequence). The germline V and J ends were trimmed by 5 bases and 3 bases, with 14 bases remaining between them. The CDR3 totals 14 residues. CDR3: CASSPGTNYYEQYF. The CDR3 DNA reads as TGTGCCAGCAGCCCCGGGACAAACTACTACGAGCAGTACTTC.

The chain links TRBV14 to TRBJ1-2; D remains ambiguous. Germline V gene data show CDR1 as SGHDN and CDR2 as FVKESK. The length of the CDR3 is 13 residues. V lost 5 bases to trimming and J lost 0 bases, with 7 bases between them. The CDR3, as DNA: TGTGCCAGCAGCTGGGCCGCTAACTATGGCTACACCTTC. This encodes CASSWAANYGYTF.

This clonotype was counted at least ten times. The chain recombines TRBV3-2 with TRBJ2-3. TRBV3-2 is termed a pseudogene. The CDR3 runs 16 residues. CDR3 region: CASSSSGHWGTDTQYF. The CDR3 coding sequence is TGTGCCAGCAGCTCCTCGGGTCATTGGGGCACAGATACGCAGTATTTT.

Comments on this clonotype: An end of the junction does not agree with germline; a read error may underlie this. This sequence joins TRBV7-9 and TRBJ1-2; a possible D gene is TRBD1 (5 bases). The CDR3 runs to 12 residues. Germline CDR1 SEHNR, CDR2 FQNEAQ (reference sequence). In DNA form, the CDR3 reads TGTGCCAGCAGCTACCATCCGGGACGAATCTCCTTC. It specifies CASSYHPGRISF. Full variable domain (outside the CDR3, taken from reference TRBV7-9 and TRBJ1-2): DTGVSQNPRHKITKRGQNVTFRCDPISEHNRLYWYRQTLGQGPEFLTYFQNEAQLEKSRLLSDRFSAERPKGSFSTLEIQRTEQGDSAMYLCASSYHPGRISFGSGTRLTVV.

This clonotype appeared many times. A single base separates this from a much larger clone, so it may be a read error. The rearrangement joins TRBV7-2 to TRBJ1-1; no firm D call. CDR1 is SGHTA and CDR2 is FQGNSA in the germline V gene. This CDR3 has 13 amino acids. V lost 2 bases and J 3 bases, leaving 7 bases between the germline ends. This CDR3 is CASSLQRDTEAFF. CDR3 in DNA: TGTGCCAGCAGCTTACAGAGGGACACTGAAGCTTTCTTT.

In its sample, this clonotype was seen many times. The rearrangement uses TRBV11-2 and TRBJ2-3, with D tentatively TRBD1 (6 bases). The CDR3 extends over 17 amino acids. The germline V gene has CDR1 SGHAT and CDR2 FQNNGV. V dropped 1 base and J dropped 1 base, with 15 bases sitting between them. The DNA of the CDR3 is TGTGCCAGCAGCTTAGTGGGGGCCTTGTGGGGCACAGATACGCAGTATTTT. Translating it yields CASSLVGALWGTDTQYF.

This clonotype was observed many times. V gene TRBV28 combines with J gene TRBJ1-5; a possible D gene is TRBD1 (5 bases). V gave up 6 bases and J gave up 3 bases, with 15 bases separating them. The CDR3 length is 15 residues. The germline V gene encodes CDR1 MDHEN and CDR2 SYDVKM. The CDR3 region is CASSLDSGANQPQHF. In nucleotides, the CDR3 is TGTGCCAGCAGCCTTGACAGTGGCGCCAATCAGCCCCAGCATTTT.

This clonotype was detected many times. This chain connects TRBV5-1 to TRBJ2-1; D unresolved. The germline V and J ends were trimmed by 4 bases and 0 bases, with 11 bases remaining between them. CDR3 length: 15 residues. Looked up from germline, CDR1 is SGHRS and CDR2 is YFSETQ. In nucleotides, the CDR3 is TGCGCCAGCAGCCCCCGCACGGGCTCCTACAATGAGCAGTTCTTC. This encodes CASSPRTGSYNEQFF.

The sample holds many counts of this clonotype. V gene TRBV28 combines with J gene TRBJ2-7, with D hard to call. This CDR3 contains 12 residues. Germline V gives CDR1 MDHEN, CDR2 SYDVKM. The V end lost 7 bases, the J end lost 4 bases, and 11 bases lay between the germline ends. The CDR3 DNA reads as TGTGCCAGCACCTCCCCGAAATACGAGCAGTACTTC. It encodes CASTSPKYEQYF.

This clonotype has a count of ten or more. This sequence joins TRBV10-3 and TRBJ2-3; TRBD1 or TRBD2 may be the D gene (5 bases each). The CDR3 consists of 14 residues. Trimming took off 4 bases at V and 1 base at J, with 9 bases between the two ends. Germline loops: CDR1 ENHRY, CDR2 SYGVKD. This chain's CDR3 is CAISAGQGTDTQYF. DNA for the CDR3: TGTGCCATCAGTGCGGGGCAGGGCACAGATACGCAGTATTTT.

This clonotype was counted ten times or more. The chain carries TRBV28 and TRBJ1-5; TRBD1 matches 8 bases. Trimming removed 5 bases from V and 2 bases from J; junction bases left unmatched: 5. The CDR3 loop spans 15 amino acids. Germline V gene data show CDR1 as MDHEN and CDR2 as SYDVKM. In DNA, the CDR3 is TGTGCCAGCAGTCTACCGGACAGGGGCAATCAGCCCCAGCATTTT. It is translated as CASSLPDRGNQPQHF.

This sequence joins TRBV6-8 and TRBJ2-5; perhaps D is TRBD1 or TRBD2 (5 bases each). V lost 0 bases, J lost 1 base, and 6 bases lay in between. The germline V gene encodes CDR1 MNHGY and CDR2 SAAAGT. There are 14 residues in the CDR3. Here the CDR3 reads CASSYSGVQETQYF. The CDR3 DNA reads as TGTGCCAGCAGTTACTCGGGGGTCCAAGAGACCCAGTACTTC.

Turning to this clonotype: A much larger clonotype is one base distant, so this may be a read error. This sequence joins TRBV15 and TRBJ2-1, with 13 bases lining up with TRBD2. After removal of 0 bases from V and 3 bases from J, the junction contained 5 bases not matched to a gene. Germline V gene sequence: CDR1 LNHNV, CDR2 YYDKDF (reference sequence). This CDR3 has 18 residues. The CDR3 protein is CATSRDRTSGSFYNEQFF. CDR3 nucleotide sequence: TGTGCCACCAGCAGAGATAGGACTAGCGGGAGTTTCTACAATGAGCAGTTCTTC.

A remark on this clonotype: Just one base apart from a much larger clone, this may be a read error. V is TRBV28 and J is TRBJ2-4, with D possibly being TRBD1 (6 bases). The CDR3 has 15 amino acids. Germline loops: CDR1 MDHEN, CDR2 SYDVKM. The CDR3 is CSSSPVDGKGVIQYF. The CDR3, as DNA: TGTTCCAGCAGCCCCGTTGACGGCAAGGGGGTCATTCAGTACTTC. Full variable domain (remainder filled in from reference TRBV28 and TRBJ2-4): DVKVTQSSRYLVKRTGEKVFLECVQDMDHENMFWYRQDPGLGLRLIYFSYDVKMKEKGDIPEGYSVSREKKERFSLILESASTNQTSMYLCSSSPVDGKGVIQYFGAGTRLSVL.

The genes are TRBV30 and TRBJ2-4; D ambiguous. Germline V gives CDR1 GTSNPN, CDR2 SVGIG (reference sequence). Trimming took 1 base from V and 7 from J, leaving 8 bases between them. This CDR3 is built from 12 residues. This CDR3 is CAWSETGNIQYF. The CDR3 DNA is TGTGCCTGGAGTGAGACTGGGAACATTCAGTACTTC.

A few counts support this clonotype. The rearrangement links TRBV28 to TRBJ2-1; 9 bases agree with TRBD2. Germline V gene data show CDR1 as MDHEN and CDR2 as SYDVKM. With 3 bases clipped from V and 9 bases from J, the junction kept 6 bases outside the gene matches. This CDR3 region has 14 residues. CDR3 nucleotides: TGTGCCAGCAGTTTTATTAGCGGGAGAGGTGAGCAGTTCTTC. As protein: CASSFISGRGEQFF. Looking up the rest from reference TRBV28 and TRBJ2-1 gives the full variable domain: DVKVTQSSRYLVKRTGEKVFLECVQDMDHENMFWYRQDPGLGLRLIYFSYDVKMKEKGDIPEGYSVSREKKERFSLILESASTNQTSMYLCASSFISGRGEQFFGPGTRLTVL.

This sequence joins TRBV10-3 and TRBJ2-5; possibly TRBD1 for D (5 bases). Between the trimmed V and J ends, which lost 2 bases and 2 bases, there was a span of 6 bases. CDR3 size: 13 residues. CDR1 is ENHRY and CDR2 is SYGVKD in the germline V gene. The CDR3 protein is CAISEGAQETQYF. CDR3 DNA: TGTGCCATCAGTGAGGGGGCGCAAGAGACCCAGTACTTC.

This clonotype was observed at least ten times. The chain uses TRBV11-2 and TRBJ2-3, with TRBD2 matching over 8 bases. Germline CDR1 and CDR2: SGHAT and FQNNGV. V dropped 3 bases and J dropped 5; count of bases not matched to a gene: 4. The CDR3 length is 14 residues. This CDR3 reads CASSFERELDTQYF. DNA of the CDR3: TGTGCCAGCAGCTTCGAGCGGGAGCTAGATACGCAGTATTTT. Complete variable domain (other parts from reference TRBV11-2 and TRBJ2-3): EAGVAQSPRYKIIEKRQSVAFWCNPISGHATLYWYQQILGQGPKLLIQFQNNGVVDDSQLPKDRFSAERLKGVDSTLKIQPAKLEDSAVYLCASSFERELDTQYFGPGTRLTVL.